This T cell receptor (beta chain) was found in a study of blood T cell repertoires in COVID-19. About the research overall: T cells, B-cell-depleted T cells, or PBMCs supplied cDNA or gDNA.

Measured with immunoSEQ multiplex PCR; TCRdb has only the in-frame clones, and not every one. This sample has 130,000 or so clones; around 81% occur once, and the top ten carry over 7.5%. V lost 3 bases and J 4 bases, leaving 12 bases between the germline ends. Per the germline V gene, CDR1 is MDHEN and CDR2 is SYDVKM. This CDR3 comprises 14 residues. This clone is a singleton in its sample. The chain has TRBV28 and TRBJ1-1; unclear D gene. The sequencing sample was made of peripheral blood. The TCR was taken from a woman aged 55-70 years with active or convalescent COVID-19. Here the CDR3 reads CASSFLGRTTEAFF. In nucleotides, the CDR3 is TGTGCCAGCAGTTTTTTGGGGAGGACCACTGAAGCTTTCTTT.